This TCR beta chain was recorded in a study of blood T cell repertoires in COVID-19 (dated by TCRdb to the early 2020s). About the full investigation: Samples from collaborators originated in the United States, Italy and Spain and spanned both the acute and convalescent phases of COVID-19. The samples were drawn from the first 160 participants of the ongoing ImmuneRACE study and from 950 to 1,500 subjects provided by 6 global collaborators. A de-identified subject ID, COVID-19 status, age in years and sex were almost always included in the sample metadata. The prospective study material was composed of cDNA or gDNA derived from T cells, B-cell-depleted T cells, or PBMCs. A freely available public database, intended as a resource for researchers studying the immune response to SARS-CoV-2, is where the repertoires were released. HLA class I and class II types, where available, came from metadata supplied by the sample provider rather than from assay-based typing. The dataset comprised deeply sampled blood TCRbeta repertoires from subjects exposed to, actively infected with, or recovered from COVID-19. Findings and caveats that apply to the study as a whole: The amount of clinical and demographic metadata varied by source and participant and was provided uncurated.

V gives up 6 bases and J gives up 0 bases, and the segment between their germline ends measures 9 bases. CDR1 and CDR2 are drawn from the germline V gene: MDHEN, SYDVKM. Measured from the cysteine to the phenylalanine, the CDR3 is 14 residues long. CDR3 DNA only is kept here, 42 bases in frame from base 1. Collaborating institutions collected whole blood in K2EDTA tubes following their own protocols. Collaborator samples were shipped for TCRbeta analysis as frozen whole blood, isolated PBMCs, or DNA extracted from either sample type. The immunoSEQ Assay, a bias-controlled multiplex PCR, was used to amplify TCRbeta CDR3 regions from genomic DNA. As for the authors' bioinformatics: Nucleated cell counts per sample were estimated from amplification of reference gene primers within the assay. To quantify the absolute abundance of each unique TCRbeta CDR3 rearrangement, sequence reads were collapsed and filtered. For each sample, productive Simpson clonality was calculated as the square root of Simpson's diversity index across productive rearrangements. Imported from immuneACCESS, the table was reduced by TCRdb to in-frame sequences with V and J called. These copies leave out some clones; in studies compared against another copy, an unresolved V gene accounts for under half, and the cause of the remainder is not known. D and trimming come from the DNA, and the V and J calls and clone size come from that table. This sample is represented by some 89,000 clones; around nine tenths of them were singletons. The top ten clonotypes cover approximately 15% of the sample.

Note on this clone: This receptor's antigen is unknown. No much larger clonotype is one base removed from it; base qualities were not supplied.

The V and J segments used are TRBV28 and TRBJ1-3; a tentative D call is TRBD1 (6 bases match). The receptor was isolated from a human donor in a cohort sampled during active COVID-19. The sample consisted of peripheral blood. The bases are TGTGCCAGCAGGGAGGACAGCTCTGGAAACACCATATATTTT. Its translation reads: CASREDSSGNTIYF.